This passage covers 30 T cell receptor beta chains from one sample sequenced in a study of Ad26.COV2.S vaccination and SARS-CoV-2 variants (dated by TCRdb to 2020 to 2023). The library was generated by the immunoSEQ multiplex PCR assay. This is the immuneACCESS table as TCRdb keeps it, with only in-frame sequences that have V and J called. A part of the clones is gone; compared with another copy, unresolved V genes explain less than half, and the rest is unexplained. This sample lists a few hundred thousand clones; 90% were detected once. The leading ten clones occupy less than 5.5% of the sample. In the paper's terms, the treatment or condition label means: some 19 received Ad26.COV2.S at low or high dose, single or two shots; 5 received placebo; per-sample allocation not given. Repertoires of vaccine and placebo recipients were sequenced from samples collected on day 63 after the first injection.

The source was peripheral blood, collected in a trial of Ad26.COV2.S vaccine versus placebo. These TCRs come from a person between 18 and 65 years old who received the Ad26.COV2.S COVID-19 vaccine or a placebo.

The chain couples TRBV3-1 (or the pseudogene TRBV3-2) to TRBJ2-2, with D perhaps TRBD1 (6 bases). Germline V lookup: CDR1 LGHDT, CDR2 YNNKEL (reference sequence). Trimming pared 7 bases from V and 5 bases from J, leaving 20 bases between. This CDR3 has 16 amino acids. This CDR3 reads CASTRTRGMGTGELFF. CDR3 nucleotides: TGTGCCAGCACCCGGACGAGGGGGATGGGTACCGGGGAGCTGTTTTTT.

This clone was seen a few times. This chain links TRBV12-5 with TRBJ2-2, with D unresolved. Germline lookup yields CDR1 LGHNT and CDR2 FRNRAP. V shed 2 bases and J shed 4 bases, with 5 bases lying between them. The CDR3 spans 13 residues. DNA for the CDR3: TGTGCTAGTGGTTTGCTAGGCACCGGGGAGCTGTTTTTT. Protein sequence: CASGLLGTGELFF. The full variable domain, with the rest looked up from reference TRBV12-5 and TRBJ2-2, is DARVTQTPRHKVTEMGQEVTMRCQPILGHNTVFWYRQTMMQGLELLAYFRNRAPLDDSGMPKDRFSAEMPDATLATLKIQPSEPRDSAVYFCASGLLGTGELFFGEGSRLTVL.

The chain carries TRBV7-6 and TRBJ2-7; D not certain. From germline, CDR1 is SGHVS and CDR2 FNYEAQ. CDR3 size: 14 residues. The V end was cut by 2 bases, the J end by 3 bases, with 11 bases between. CDR3: CASSLSGLSYEQYF. Written as DNA, the CDR3 is TGTGCCAGCAGCTTATCAGGTCTAAGCTACGAGCAGTACTTC.

The V gene is TRBV6-2 or TRBV6-3, the J gene TRBJ1-4; possibly TRBD1 for D (5 bases). CDR3 length: 15 amino acids. Trimming cost V 2 bases and J 8 bases, with 15 bases left between them. Looked up from germline, CDR1 is MNHEY and CDR2 is SVGEGT. For the CDR3, the DNA is TGTGCCAGCAGTTACCGGGACCCGGGTGGAGAAAAACTGTTTTTT. This translates into CASSYRDPGGEKLFF.

The chain carries TRBV4-3 and TRBJ2-1; 12 positions match TRBD2. V shed 3 bases and J 4 bases; nucleotides not matched to a gene: 7. Germline V CDR1 and CDR2: LGHNA, YSLEER. CDR3 length: 17 residues. CDR3 loop: CASSHGRTSGDYNEQFF. CDR3 in DNA: TGCGCCAGCAGCCACGGCCGGACTAGCGGGGATTACAATGAGCAGTTCTTC.

This clone has only one observation. This chain connects TRBV2 to TRBJ2-7, with TRBD2 matching over 7 bases. The germline gives CDR1 SNHLY, CDR2 FYNNEI. The V and J ends lost 7 bases and 3 bases, in that order; junction bases with no gene match: 15. CDR3 length: 16 amino acids. The chain's CDR3 is CASMVQGSSGLYEQYF. DNA of the CDR3: TGTGCCAGCATGGTTCAAGGGTCTAGCGGACTCTACGAGCAGTACTTC.

V is TRBV4-2 and J is TRBJ2-1, with 14 bases aligning to TRBD2. V shed 4 bases, J shed 5 bases, and the junction held 10 bases outside the gene matches. CDR1 LGHNA and CDR2 YNFKEQ come from the germline V gene. CDR3 length equals 18 residues. CDR3 in DNA: TGTGCCAGCAGCCTTCGGACTAGCGGGAGGACGGGGGACAATGAGCAGTTCTTC. It is translated as CASSLRTSGRTGDNEQFF.

The chain is built from TRBV19 and TRBJ1-2; tentatively, D is TRBD1 (5 bases). V lost 9 bases and J lost 4, with 15 bases in between. The CDR3 contains 13 residues. Germline CDR1 and CDR2: LNHDA and SQIVND (reference sequence). In DNA form, the CDR3 reads TGTGCCAGCGCGCCGGGACCGATCTATGGCTACACCTTC. This codes for CASAPGPIYGYTF.

The chain combines TRBV5-1 with TRBJ2-3; 7 nucleotides match TRBD2. There are 15 residues in the CDR3. Germline assignment: CDR1 SGHRS and CDR2 YFSETQ. The ends lost 2 bases at V and 2 bases at J; junction bases unmatched: 5. CDR3 region: CASSFQTSNTDTQYF. CDR3 coding DNA: TGCGCCAGCAGCTTCCAGACTAGCAACACAGATACGCAGTATTTT. The whole variable domain, filled in from reference TRBV5-1 and TRBJ2-3, reads KAGVTQTPRYLIKTRGQQVTLSCSPISGHRSVSWYQQTPGQGLQFLFEYFSETQRNKGNFPGRFSGRQFSNSRSEMNVSTLELGDSALYLCASSFQTSNTDTQYFGPGTRLTVL.

This sequence joins TRBV13 and TRBJ2-1; the match to TRBD2 covers 7 bases. The trim removed 5 bases at V and 0 bases at J, leaving 13 bases unmatched. The CDR3 sequence is 18 residues long. The germline V gene encodes CDR1 PRHDT and CDR2 FYEKMQ (reference sequence). The CDR3 protein is CASSPRSGVGFSYNEQFF. DNA for the CDR3: TGTGCCAGCAGCCCTAGGAGCGGGGTGGGGTTCTCCTACAATGAGCAGTTCTTC.

The chain recombines TRBV7-9 with TRBJ2-1; 9 nucleotides align to TRBD1. The CDR3 contains 16 residues. Germline CDR1 SEHNR, CDR2 FQNEAQ (reference sequence). The trim removed 5 bases at V and 1 base at J, leaving 6 bases unmatched. The CDR3 region has the DNA TGTGCCAGCAGCACCACAGGGGGCCCTTCCTACAATGAGCAGTTCTTC. Translating it yields CASSTTGGPSYNEQFF.

The chain employs TRBV4-1 and TRBJ2-5, with TRBD2 matching 8 bases. The CDR3 runs to 15 residues. Trimming took 1 base from V and 4 from J; bases not matched to a gene: 5. Germline-derived CDR1 and CDR2 are MGHRA and YSYEKL. The CDR3 DNA sequence: TGCGCCAGCAGCCAAGCGGGAGGGTGGGGAGAGACCCAGTACTTC. Its protein is CASSQAGGWGETQYF.

The genes are TRBV5-1 and TRBJ2-7; TRBD2 is a possible D gene (5 bases). The CDR3 has 14 residues. CDR1 and CDR2 (germline): SGHRS, YFSETQ. Trimming removed 0 bases at V and 5 bases at J, with 12 bases between. The CDR3 DNA reads TGCGCCAGCAGCTTGGTCGCGGCGGGCCACGAGCAGTACTTC. Its translation: CASSLVAAGHEQYF.

The rearrangement uses TRBV30 and TRBJ1-1, with D perhaps TRBD1 (6 bases). This CDR3 contains 16 residues. Trimming removed 3 bases from V and 0 bases from J, with 17 bases in between. The germline gives CDR1 GTSNPN, CDR2 SVGIG (reference sequence). The CDR3 region has the DNA TGTGCCTGGAGGGCGCCGTTTACAGGGTTGAACACTGAAGCTTTCTTT. Translated: CAWRAPFTGLNTEAFF.

This chain links TRBV10-3 with TRBJ2-7; 7 bases agree with TRBD1. Germline V CDR1 and CDR2: ENHRY, SYGVKD. The CDR3 is 14 amino acids. V gave up 6 bases and J gave up 4 bases; unmatched junction bases: 9. The CDR3 protein is CAIRQRQGVYEQYF. Written as DNA, the CDR3 is TGTGCCATCAGGCAGAGACAGGGAGTATACGAGCAGTACTTC.

CDR3 sequence reads: CATSDLTPGLAGEQFF. The DNA for the CDR3 is TGTGCCACCAGTGATTTGACCCCTGGACTAGCCGGTGAGCAGTTCTTC. The genes are TRBV24-1 and TRBJ2-1, with 8 bases identical to TRBD2. Germline trimming cut 0 bases from V and 9 bases from J; bases unmatched to any gene: 9. Germline V gene lookup returns CDR1 KGHDR and CDR2 SFDVKD. There are 16 residues in the CDR3.

V and J are TRBV12-5 and TRBJ2-2; TRBD1 aligns across 11 bases. The CDR3 is made up of 16 amino acids. J was trimmed by 3 bases and V by 7 bases; bases with no gene match: 7. From germline, CDR1 is LGHNT and CDR2 FRNRAP. DNA of the CDR3: TGTGCTAGTGCCCGGGGGGACAGGGGGTACACCGGGGAGCTGTTTTTT. Translating gives CASARGDRGYTGELFF.

In its sample, this clone was seen once. DNA of the CDR3: TGTGCCAGCAGAGTAGACAGGGCTATATACTACAATGAGCAGTTCTTC. This encodes CASRVDRAIYYNEQFF. The gene calls are TRBV2 and TRBJ2-1, with 7 nucleotides matching TRBD1. The CDR3 length is 16 residues. Germline V gene data show CDR1 as SNHLY and CDR2 as FYNNEI. With V trimmed by 6 bases and J by 3 bases, 11 bases remained unmatched.

The V call is TRBV27, the J call TRBJ2-5; 13 nucleotides match TRBD2. The CDR3 runs 15 residues. The V segment lost 7 bases and the J segment 4 bases; nucleotides outside the gene matches: 6. From germline, CDR1 is MNHEY and CDR2 SMNVEV (reference sequence). The DNA of the CDR3 is TGTGCCAGCACCACTAGCGGGAGGGCCCTAGAGACCCAGTACTTC. Its translation is CASTTSGRALETQYF.

The V and J genes are TRBV19 and TRBJ1-4; no reliable D call. Germline assignment: CDR1 LNHDA and CDR2 SQIVND (reference sequence). CDR3 size: 12 residues. Trimming removed 6 bases from V and 8 bases from J, with 10 bases in between. CDR3 in DNA: TGTGCCAGTAGCGGATCCGGAGAAAAACTGTTTTTT. Translated: CASSGSGEKLFF. The entire variable domain, with the rest obtained from reference TRBV19 and TRBJ1-4, is as follows: DGGITQSPKYLFRKEGQNVTLSCEQNLNHDAMYWYRQDPGQGLRLIYYSQIVNDFQKGDIAEGYSVSREKKESFPLTVTSAQKNPTAFYLCASSGSGEKLFFGSGTQLSVL.

This clone came up a few times. The V gene is TRBV11-3, the J gene TRBJ2-1, with 14 bases identical to TRBD2. Losses at the gene ends were 3 bases for V and 6 bases for J; bases not matched to a gene: 1. This CDR3 spans 15 amino acids. Germline V gene data show CDR1 as SGHNT and CDR2 as YENEEA. As DNA, the CDR3 is TGTGCCAGCAGCTTGGGACTAGCGGGAGTCAATGAGCAGTTCTTC. This codes for CASSLGLAGVNEQFF. Complete variable domain (other parts from reference TRBV11-3 and TRBJ2-1): EAGVVQSPRYKIIEKKQPVAFWCNPISGHNTLYWYLQNLGQGPELLIRYENEEAVDDSQLPKDRFSAERLKGVDSTLKIQPAELGDSAVYLCASSLGLAGVNEQFFGPGTRLTVL.

The chain carries TRBV11-2 and TRBJ1-1; the match to TRBD1 covers 7 bases. CDR3 length: 15 amino acids. Germline V gene lookup returns CDR1 SGHAT and CDR2 FQNNGV. V was pared by 2 bases and J by 3 bases, with 6 bases of the junction left unmatched. CDR3 amino acids: CASSLMGQRHTEAFF. Here the CDR3 DNA reads TGTGCCAGCAGCTTAATGGGACAGAGGCACACTGAAGCTTTCTTT.

The chain combines TRBV4-3 with TRBJ1-4, with D unclear. Germline V gene lookup returns CDR1 LGHNA and CDR2 YSLEER. The ends were cut back, 0 bases at V and 4 bases at J, with 9 bases in the middle. This CDR3 is built from 15 residues. The CDR3 DNA reads as TGCGCCAGCAGCCAAGATGCCACGGTTAATGAAAAACTGTTTTTT. Residues: CASSQDATVNEKLFF.

The V and J genes are TRBV10-3 and TRBJ2-5, with 12 bases fitting TRBD2. J was trimmed by 4 bases and V by 10 bases; bases with no gene match: 10. The CDR3 has 15 amino acids. Per the germline V gene, CDR1 is ENHRY and CDR2 is SYGVKD. CDR3 loop: CATSLLAGGGETQYF. The CDR3 nucleotides read TGTGCCACCTCCCTACTAGCGGGAGGCGGAGAGACCCAGTACTTC.

The chain couples TRBV7-9 to TRBJ2-5, with a weak D call TRBD1 (6 bases). The V end was cut by 5 bases, the J end by 1 base, with 14 bases between. Germline CDR1 SEHNR, CDR2 FQNEAQ (reference sequence). CDR3 size: 15 residues. CDR3 in DNA: TGTGCCAGCAGCCGCTCGGACAGTTTCCAAGAGACCCAGTACTTC. It encodes CASSRSDSFQETQYF.

The chain joins TRBV7-8 to TRBJ2-2; possible D gene TRBD2, 6 bases. Trimming took 7 bases from V and 3 from J, leaving 21 bases between them. The length of the CDR3 is 17 residues. Germline CDR1 and CDR2: SGHVS and FQNEAQ. CDR3 nucleotide sequence: TGTGCCAGCAATTACGGGGGATACCGGTGGGACACCGGGGAGCTGTTTTTT. It encodes CASNYGGYRWDTGELFF.

The rearrangement uses TRBV7-2 and TRBJ2-3; TRBD1 agrees at 7 bases. Germline loops: CDR1 SGHTA, CDR2 FQGNSA. This CDR3 has 17 residues. V gave up 0 bases and J gave up 2 bases; unmatched junction bases: 8. CDR3 loop: CASSLAGGGIVTDTQYF. DNA of the CDR3: TGTGCCAGCAGCTTAGCAGGGGGCGGCATCGTCACAGATACGCAGTATTTT.

The rearrangement links TRBV7-2 to TRBJ2-3; D unclear. The CDR3 has 15 amino acids. CDR1 SGHTA and CDR2 FQGNSA come from the germline V gene. Trimming cost V 1 base and J 0 bases, with 8 bases left between them. The CDR3 spells CASSLGGRSTDTQYF. The CDR3 coding sequence is TGTGCCAGCAGCTTAGGGGGTCGAAGCACAGATACGCAGTATTTT.

The chain has TRBV21-1 and TRBJ1-5; TRBD1, the table's D call, lacks a check against the DNA. TRBV21-1 is reported as a pseudogene. CDR3 length equals 15 residues. CDR3 residues: CASSDRSYSNQPQHF. CDR3 nucleotides: TGTGCCAGCAGCGACAGGTCTTATAGCAATCAGCCCCAGCATTTT.

The chain has TRBV7-3 and TRBJ2-7; 8 nucleotides line up with TRBD2. With V trimmed by 5 bases and J by 7 bases, 1 base remained unmatched. CDR1 and CDR2 from the germline V gene are SGHTA and FQGTGA. This CDR3 is built from 11 residues. This CDR3 reads CASSRGGEQYF. CDR3 DNA sequence: TGTGCCAGCAGCCGGGGGGGGGAGCAGTACTTC.